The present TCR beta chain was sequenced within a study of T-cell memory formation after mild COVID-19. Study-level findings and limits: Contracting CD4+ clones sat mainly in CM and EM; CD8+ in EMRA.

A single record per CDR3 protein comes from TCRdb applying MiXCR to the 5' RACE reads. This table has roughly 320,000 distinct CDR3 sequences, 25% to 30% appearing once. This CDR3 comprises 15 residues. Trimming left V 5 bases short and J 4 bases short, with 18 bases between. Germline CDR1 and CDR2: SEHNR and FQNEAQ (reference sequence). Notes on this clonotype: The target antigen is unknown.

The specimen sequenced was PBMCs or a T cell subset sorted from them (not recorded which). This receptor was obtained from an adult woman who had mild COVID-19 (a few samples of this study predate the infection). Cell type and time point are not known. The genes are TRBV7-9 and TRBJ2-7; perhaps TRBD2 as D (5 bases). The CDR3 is CASSRNGVRGYEQYF. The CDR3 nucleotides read TGTGCCAGCAGCAGAAATGGCGTCCGGGGATACGAGCAGTACTTC. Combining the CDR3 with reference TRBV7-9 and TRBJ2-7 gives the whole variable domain DTGVSQNPRHKITKRGQNVTFRCDPISEHNRLYWYRQTLGQGPEFLTYFQNEAQLEKSRLLSDRFSAERPKGSFSTLEIQRTEQGDSAMYLCASSRNGVRGYEQYFGPGTRLTVT.